Sequencing of this T cell receptor (beta chain) was carried out in a study of shared clonotypes between healthy human individuals. Points from the study as a whole: Researchers found naive subsets generally carried larger estimated richness than memory subsets.

Comment on this clone: Its specificity is not known.

Losses at the gene ends were 0 bases for V and 6 bases for J; bases not matched to a gene: 4. The CDR3 spans 15 residues. The germline CDR1 and CDR2 sequences are SGHRS and YFSETQ. The table came from immunoSEQ multiplex PCR; TCRdb's copy has only in-frame clones and leaves some out. Here the sample spans about 2.4 million clones, over 85% being singletons. The J gene is TRBJ2-7, the V gene TRBV5-1; TRBD1 matches at 12 bases. The sequence was obtained from a man between 18 and 29 years old in good health. Some clones in this sample may be carry-over from other donors' samples. The sequenced sample was naive CD4+ T cells from PBMCs. The subset here: CD45RA+ positively selected. CDR3 residues: CASSLAGTGGLEQYF. CDR3 in DNA: TGCGCCAGCAGCTTGGCCGGGACAGGGGGCCTCGAGCAGTACTTC.